Presented here are 10 T cell receptor beta chains from one specimen sequenced in a study of blood T cell repertoires in COVID-19. The repertoire was sequenced with immunoSEQ multiplex PCR; TCRdb's copy has only in-frame clones and lacks some. The data contain around 69,000 clones, 70% to 90% of them singletons. Sequencing input: peripheral blood. The receptors originated from a man between 45 and 60 years old with acute or convalescent COVID-19.

The chain carries TRBV20-1 and TRBJ2-1; D unclear. Trimming stripped 2 bases from V and 10 bases from J, with 6 bases between. CDR1 is DFQATT and CDR2 is SNEGSKA in the germline V gene (reference sequence). The length of the CDR3 is 10 residues. The CDR3 here is CSARLREQFF. The CDR3 nucleotides read TGCAGTGCTAGACTCCGGGAGCAGTTCTTC.

V is TRBV11-2 and J is TRBJ1-3; TRBD1 aligns across 7 bases. This CDR3 is built from 16 residues. V lost 5 bases to trimming and J lost 0 bases; unmatched junction nucleotides: 7. Germline lookup yields CDR1 SGHAT and CDR2 FQNNGV. The CDR3 reads CASSGTEFFSGNTIYF. CDR3 in DNA: TGTGCCAGCAGCGGGACAGAGTTTTTCTCTGGAAACACCATATATTTT.

V usage is TRBV5-4 and J usage is TRBJ2-2, with TRBD2 matching 11 bases. The CDR3 spans 14 residues. Germline CDR1 is SGHNT and CDR2 is YYREEE (reference sequence). V gave up 6 bases and J gave up 9 bases; unmatched junction bases: 7. The CDR3 sequence is CASTRLAGSRELFF. In nucleotides, the CDR3 is TGTGCCAGCACCAGACTAGCGGGGTCCCGGGAGCTGTTTTTT.

CDR3 sequence reads: CASTLRQGQGTDTQYF. In DNA form, the CDR3 reads TGTGCCAGCACCCTACGACAGGGCCAAGGGACAGATACGCAGTATTTT. The chain joins TRBV4-2 to TRBJ2-3; TRBD1 matches 7 bases. The ends lost 7 bases at V and 3 bases at J; junction bases unmatched: 13. This CDR3 contains 16 residues. Germline V lookup: CDR1 LGHNA, CDR2 YNFKEQ.

The CDR3 here is CASSQDTDRVGGYTF. CDR3 nucleotides: TGCGCCAGCAGCCAGGACACGGACAGGGTCGGGGGCTACACCTTC. V gene TRBV4-1 combines with J gene TRBJ1-2, with 8 positions matching TRBD1. Germline V gives CDR1 MGHRA, CDR2 YSYEKL. After removal of 3 bases from V and 8 bases from J, the junction contained 11 bases not matched to a gene. The CDR3 is made up of 15 amino acids.

The rearrangement links TRBV11-1 to TRBJ2-5, with D possibly TRBD2 on 6 matching bases. V lost 0 bases and J lost 4, with 12 bases in between. This CDR3 contains 15 residues. Germline V gene data show CDR1 as SGHAT and CDR2 as FQDESV (reference sequence). CDR3 in amino acids: CASSLAGRERETQYF. In DNA, the CDR3 is TGTGCCAGCAGCTTAGCGGGCCGGGAGCGAGAGACCCAGTACTTC.

The rearrangement joins TRBV28 to TRBJ2-7; TRBD1 agrees at 9 bases. Germline trimming cut 5 bases from V and 4 bases from J; bases unmatched to any gene: 9. The germline gives CDR1 MDHEN, CDR2 SYDVKM. This CDR3 has 15 amino acids. CDR3: CASSPDRGIEYEQYF. The CDR3 coding sequence is TGTGCCAGCAGTCCGGACAGGGGTATTGAATACGAGCAGTACTTC.

This clone was recorded once. CDR3 DNA: TGTGCCAGCAGGGGGACAGGGTTAAGCTATGGCTACACCTTC. Amino acid sequence: CASRGTGLSYGYTF. The chain has TRBV25-1 and TRBJ1-2, with 9 bases identical to TRBD1. Losses at the gene ends were 6 bases for V and 4 bases for J; bases not matched to a gene: 6. Germline V gene data show CDR1 as MGHDK and CDR2 as SYGVNS. The CDR3 covers 14 residues.

The rearrangement uses TRBV5-1 and TRBJ2-1, with D possibly TRBD2 on 7 matching bases. The V and J ends lost 6 bases and 4 bases respectively, with 17 bases between them. The CDR3 runs to 15 residues. Germline V gene lookup returns CDR1 SGHRS and CDR2 YFSETQ. This CDR3 reads CASTPGRGGYNEQFF. In DNA form, the CDR3 reads TGCGCCAGCACCCCGGGGAGGGGGGGATACAATGAGCAGTTCTTC. The full variable domain, in which reference TRBV5-1 and TRBJ2-1 provide the parts outside the CDR3, is KAGVTQTPRYLIKTRGQQVTLSCSPISGHRSVSWYQQTPGQGLQFLFEYFSETQRNKGNFPGRFSGRQFSNSRSEMNVSTLELGDSALYLCASTPGRGGYNEQFFGPGTRLTVL.

The V and J genes are TRBV5-4 and TRBJ1-2, with TRBD1 identical over 7 bases. V was clipped by 2 bases and J by 4 bases; unmatched bases: 2. Germline CDR1 SGHNT, CDR2 YYREEE (reference sequence). The CDR3 runs 13 residues. CDR3 sequence (DNA): TGTGCCAGCAGCTTAGGGGGCCTCTATGGCTACACCTTC. Its protein is CASSLGGLYGYTF.